The source of this T cell receptor beta chain is a study of control samples from healthy donors and cancer patients. The assay was immunoSEQ multiplex PCR, and TCRdb's table has in-frame clones only and misses some. The sample lists 150,000 or so clones, around 96% occurring once. This sequence was found in a man aged 35-49 years in good health. The sequencing input was blood.

CDR3 amino acids: CASGLGGEAFF. The CDR3 nucleotides read TGTGCTAGTGGTTTGGGGGGTGAAGCTTTCTTT. The chain couples TRBV12-5 to TRBJ1-1; D unclear. V was pared by 1 base and J by 7 bases, with 4 bases between. The CDR3 sequence is 11 residues long. In germline, CDR1 is LGHNT, CDR2 FRNRAP.